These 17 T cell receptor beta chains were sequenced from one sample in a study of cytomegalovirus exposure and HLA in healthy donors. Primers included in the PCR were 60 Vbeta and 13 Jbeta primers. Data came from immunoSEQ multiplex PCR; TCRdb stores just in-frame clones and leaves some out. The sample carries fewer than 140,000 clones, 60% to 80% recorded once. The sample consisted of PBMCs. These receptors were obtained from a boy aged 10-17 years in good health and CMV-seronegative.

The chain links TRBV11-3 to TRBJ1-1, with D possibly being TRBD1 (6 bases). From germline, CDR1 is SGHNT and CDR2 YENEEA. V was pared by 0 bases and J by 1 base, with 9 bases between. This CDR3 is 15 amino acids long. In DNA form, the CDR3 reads TGTGCCAGCAGCTTAGACCCGGGACAGAACACTGAAGCTTTCTTT. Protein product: CASSLDPGQNTEAFF.

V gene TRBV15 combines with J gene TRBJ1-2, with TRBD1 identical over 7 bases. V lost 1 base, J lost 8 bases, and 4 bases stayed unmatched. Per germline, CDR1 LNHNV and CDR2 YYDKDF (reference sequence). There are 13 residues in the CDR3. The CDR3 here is CATSRGQGGGYTF. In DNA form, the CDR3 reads TGTGCCACCAGCAGAGGACAGGGAGGAGGCTACACCTTC.

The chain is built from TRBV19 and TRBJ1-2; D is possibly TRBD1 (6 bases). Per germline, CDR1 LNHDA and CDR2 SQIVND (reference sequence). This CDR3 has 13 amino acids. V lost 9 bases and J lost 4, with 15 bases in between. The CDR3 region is CASSGGMAYGYTF. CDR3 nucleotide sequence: TGTGCCAGCAGCGGGGGCATGGCCTATGGCTACACCTTC.

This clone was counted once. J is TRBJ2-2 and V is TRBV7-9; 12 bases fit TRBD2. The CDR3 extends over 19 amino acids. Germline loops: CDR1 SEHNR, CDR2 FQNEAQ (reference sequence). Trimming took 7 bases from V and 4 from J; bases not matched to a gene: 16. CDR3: CASKMPSGLAGSATGELFF. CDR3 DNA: TGTGCCAGCAAAATGCCGTCAGGACTAGCGGGATCGGCCACCGGGGAGCTGTTTTTT. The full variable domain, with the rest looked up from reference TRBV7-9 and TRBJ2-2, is DTGVSQNPRHKITKRGQNVTFRCDPISEHNRLYWYRQTLGQGPEFLTYFQNEAQLEKSRLLSDRFSAERPKGSFSTLEIQRTEQGDSAMYLCASKMPSGLAGSATGELFFGEGSRLTVL.

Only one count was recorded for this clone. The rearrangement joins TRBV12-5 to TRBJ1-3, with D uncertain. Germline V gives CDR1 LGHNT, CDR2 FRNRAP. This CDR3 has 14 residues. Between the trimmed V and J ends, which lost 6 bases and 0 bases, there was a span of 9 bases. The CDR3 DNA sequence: TGTGCTAGTGGCCTCGGGTCCTCTGGAAACACCATATATTTT. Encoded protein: CASGLGSSGNTIYF.

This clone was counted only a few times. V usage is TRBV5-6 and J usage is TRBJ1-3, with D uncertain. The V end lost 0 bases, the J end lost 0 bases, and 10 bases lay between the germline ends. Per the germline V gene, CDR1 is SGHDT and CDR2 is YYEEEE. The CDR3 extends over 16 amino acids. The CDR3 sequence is CASSLDIGLSGNTIYF. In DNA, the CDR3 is TGTGCCAGCAGCTTGGATATAGGACTCTCTGGAAACACCATATATTTT.

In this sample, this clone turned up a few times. CDR3 nucleotides: TGTGCCACCGCTATTACAGGGAGCGGAAACACCATATATTTT. Amino acid sequence: CATAITGSGNTIYF. This chain uses TRBV19 with TRBJ1-3; D perhaps matches TRBD1 (6 bases). CDR3 length equals 14 residues. Germline CDR1 reads LNHDA; CDR2 reads SQIVND (reference sequence). Trimming took 10 bases from V and 4 from J, leaving 17 bases between them.

Here the CDR3 DNA reads TGTGCCAGCAGTGGGACTAGCGGGGGCAATGAGCAGTTCTTC. Translated: CASSGTSGGNEQFF. This chain connects TRBV6-4 to TRBJ2-1; TRBD2 aligns across 13 bases. Germline values: CDR1 MRHNA, CDR2 SNTAGT. The J segment lost 6 bases and the V segment lost 4 bases, leaving 0 bases of the junction unmatched. The CDR3 has 14 residues.

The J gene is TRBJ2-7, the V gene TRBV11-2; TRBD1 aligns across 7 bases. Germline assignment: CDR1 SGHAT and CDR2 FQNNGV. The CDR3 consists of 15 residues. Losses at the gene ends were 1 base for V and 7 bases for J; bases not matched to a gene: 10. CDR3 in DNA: TGTGCCAGCAGCTTAGTTTTCCGGGACAGCTCTGAGCAGTACTTC. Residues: CASSLVFRDSSEQYF.

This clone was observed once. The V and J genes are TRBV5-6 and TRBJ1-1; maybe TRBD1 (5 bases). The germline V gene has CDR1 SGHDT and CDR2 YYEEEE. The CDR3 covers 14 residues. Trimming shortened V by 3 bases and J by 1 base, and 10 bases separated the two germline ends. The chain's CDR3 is CASSYPGWNTEAFF. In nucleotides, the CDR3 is TGTGCCAGCAGCTACCCAGGGTGGAACACTGAAGCTTTCTTT.

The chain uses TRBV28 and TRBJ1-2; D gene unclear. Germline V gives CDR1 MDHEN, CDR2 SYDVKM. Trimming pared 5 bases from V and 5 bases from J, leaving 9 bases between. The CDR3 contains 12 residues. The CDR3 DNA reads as TGTGCCAGCAGTCAACCAGGTTATGGCTACACCTTC. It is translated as CASSQPGYGYTF.

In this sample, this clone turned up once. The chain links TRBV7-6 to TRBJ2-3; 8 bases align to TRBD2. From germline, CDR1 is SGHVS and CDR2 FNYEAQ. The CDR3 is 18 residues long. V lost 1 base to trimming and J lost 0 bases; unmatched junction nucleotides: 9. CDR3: CASSLVGLAGFSTDTQYF. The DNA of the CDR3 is TGTGCCAGCAGCTTAGTCGGTCTAGCGGGCTTTAGCACAGATACGCAGTATTTT.

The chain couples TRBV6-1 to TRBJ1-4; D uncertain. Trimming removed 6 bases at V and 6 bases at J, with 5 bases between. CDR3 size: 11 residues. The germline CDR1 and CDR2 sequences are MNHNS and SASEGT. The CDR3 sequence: CASSPDEKLFF. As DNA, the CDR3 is TGTGCCAGCAGCCCGGATGAAAAACTGTTTTTT.

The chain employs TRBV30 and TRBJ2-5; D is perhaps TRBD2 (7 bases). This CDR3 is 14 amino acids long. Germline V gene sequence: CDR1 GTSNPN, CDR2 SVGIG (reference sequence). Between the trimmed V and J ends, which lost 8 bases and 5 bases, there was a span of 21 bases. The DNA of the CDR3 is TGTGCCGGGTGGGGGGGCCCTTTGGGGGAGACCCAGTACTTC. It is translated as CAGWGGPLGETQYF.

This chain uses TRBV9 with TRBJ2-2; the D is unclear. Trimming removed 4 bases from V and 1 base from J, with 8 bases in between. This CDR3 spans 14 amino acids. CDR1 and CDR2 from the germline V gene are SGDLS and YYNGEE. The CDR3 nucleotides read TGTGCCAGCAGCCCCTTAATGAACACCGGGGAGCTGTTTTTT. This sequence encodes CASSPLMNTGELFF.

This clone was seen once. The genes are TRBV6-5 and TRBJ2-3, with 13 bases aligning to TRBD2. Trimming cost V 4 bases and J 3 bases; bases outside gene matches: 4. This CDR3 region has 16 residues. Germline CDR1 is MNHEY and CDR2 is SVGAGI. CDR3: CASSFGLAGVTDTQYF. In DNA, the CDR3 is TGTGCCAGCAGTTTCGGACTAGCGGGAGTAACAGATACGCAGTATTTT.

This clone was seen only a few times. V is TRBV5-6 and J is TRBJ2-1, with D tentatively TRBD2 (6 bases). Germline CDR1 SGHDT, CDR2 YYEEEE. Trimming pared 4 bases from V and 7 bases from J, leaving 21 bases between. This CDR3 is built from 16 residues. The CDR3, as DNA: TGTGCCAGCAGCCAGCTGGTGGGGGGTGGGTTAAATGAGCAGTTCTTC. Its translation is CASSQLVGGGLNEQFF.